The 32 T cell receptor beta chains below come from one sample, sequenced in a study of technical replicates of blood from a handful of donors. Sequenced by immunoSEQ multiplex PCR; TCRdb stores in-frame clones only, minus some. The table records 85,000 or so clones, roughly 94% of them present only once. The material sequenced was T cells isolated from PBMCs. These receptors originate from a human donor in good health.

Only one count was recorded for this clone. This chain links TRBV7-2 with TRBJ2-1; D uncertain. The CDR3 consists of 12 residues. The V and J ends lost 1 base and 10 bases respectively, with 8 bases between them. The germline V gene encodes CDR1 SGHTA and CDR2 FQGNSA. DNA of the CDR3: TGTGCCAGCAGCTTAGAGACTGGCGAGCAGTTCTTC. It yields the protein CASSLETGEQFF.

The rearrangement joins TRBV28 to TRBJ2-1, with 11 nucleotides matching TRBD2. CDR1 and CDR2 from the germline V gene are MDHEN and SYDVKM. This CDR3 is built from 19 residues. Trimming cost V 2 bases and J 3 bases; bases outside gene matches: 12. CDR3 nucleotides: TGTGCCAGCAGTTTACTGAAATCCGCTAGCGGGAGGTTCTACAATGAGCAGTTCTTC. Encoded protein: CASSLLKSASGRFYNEQFF.

The chain uses TRBV2 and TRBJ2-1; possibly TRBD1 for D (6 bases). The V gene's germline CDR1 is SNHLY and CDR2 FYNNEI. CDR3 size: 14 residues. Trimming took 11 bases from V and 9 from J, leaving 23 bases between them. Here the CDR3 DNA reads TGTGCCGGGACGACCGGCAGCCGAGGGGGTGAGCAGTTCTTC. This codes for CAGTTGSRGGEQFF.

V gene TRBV29-1 combines with J gene TRBJ1-1; TRBD1 matches 7 bases. J lost 7 bases, V lost 6 bases, and 5 bases had no gene match. Germline-derived CDR1 and CDR2 are SQVTM and ANQGSEA. CDR3 length: 11 residues. CDR3 protein: CSVVGQIEAFF. The CDR3 nucleotides read TGCAGCGTAGTGGGACAGATTGAAGCTTTCTTT.

This sequence joins TRBV7-8 and TRBJ2-2, with 13 bases fitting TRBD2. V shed 5 bases and J 5 bases; nucleotides not matched to a gene: 5. CDR3 length equals 16 residues. The V gene's germline CDR1 is SGHVS and CDR2 FQNEAQ. The CDR3 is CASSGRLAGGTGELFF. CDR3 bases: TGTGCCAGCAGCGGGAGACTAGCGGGAGGAACCGGGGAGCTGTTTTTT.

The V and J genes are TRBV6-1 and TRBJ1-5; 8 bases fit TRBD1. Germline trimming cut 6 bases from V and 5 bases from J; bases unmatched to any gene: 3. Germline loops: CDR1 MNHNS, CDR2 SASEGT. This CDR3 spans 13 amino acids. CDR3 nucleotide sequence: TGTGCCAGCAGGGGACAGGACTATCAGCCCCAGCATTTT. It is translated as CASRGQDYQPQHF.

The chain is built from TRBV11-3 and TRBJ2-7; weak D call: TRBD2 (6 bases). This CDR3 comprises 13 residues. Germline assignment: CDR1 SGHNT and CDR2 YENEEA. V was shortened by 5 bases and J by 2 bases, with 10 bases between the two germline ends. DNA of the CDR3: TGTGCCAGCAGCCGGGACTCCACCTACGAGCAGTACTTC. It codes for CASSRDSTYEQYF.

The genes are TRBV6-5 and TRBJ2-5, with a tentative D call TRBD1 (7 bases). Germline V CDR1 and CDR2: MNHEY, SVGAGI. With 4 bases removed from V and 7 bases from J, the gap between germline ends came to 13 bases. CDR3 length equals 13 residues. CDR3: CASSSIRGATQYF. CDR3 DNA: TGTGCCAGCAGTTCGATCAGGGGGGCGACCCAGTACTTC.

This clone was picked up one time. This chain links TRBV30 with TRBJ1-2; 10 bases agree with TRBD1. This CDR3 has 20 residues. Trimming cost V 1 base and J 4 bases; bases outside gene matches: 21. Per germline, CDR1 GTSNPN and CDR2 SVGIG (reference sequence). Here the CDR3 DNA reads TGTGCCTGGAGTGGGCACTCCTCGTCTGGACAGGGGGTACTTCGCTATGGCTACACCTTC. This gives the protein CAWSGHSSSGQGVLRYGYTF.

The chain employs TRBV2 and TRBJ2-5, with a weak D call TRBD2 (5 bases). Trimming shortened V by 5 bases and J by 2 bases, and 12 bases separated the two germline ends. This CDR3 comprises 14 residues. Germline V gene sequence: CDR1 SNHLY, CDR2 FYNNEI. CDR3 protein: CASSQLGEQETQYF. The DNA for the CDR3 is TGTGCCAGCAGTCAACTCGGGGAACAAGAGACCCAGTACTTC.

V gene TRBV6-1 combines with J gene TRBJ1-1, with a tentative D call TRBD1 (5 bases). The CDR3 sequence is 12 residues long. CDR1 and CDR2 from the germline V gene are MNHNS and SASEGT. Trimming pared 1 base from V and 6 bases from J, leaving 6 bases between. DNA of the CDR3: TGTGCCAGCAGTGAAGGGGGGGCTGAAGCTTTCTTT. The encoded protein is CASSEGGAEAFF.

This clone has only a few counts. This chain joins TRBV4-2 and TRBJ2-1; TRBD1 is a possible D gene (5 bases). Germline loops: CDR1 LGHNA, CDR2 YNFKEQ. This CDR3 has 16 residues. V was trimmed by 0 bases and J by 4 bases, leaving 13 bases between them. The CDR3 DNA sequence: TGTGCCAGCAGCCAAGATCCCAGGGTCGAGTACAATGAGCAGTTCTTC. Residues: CASSQDPRVEYNEQFF.

V and J are TRBV9 and TRBJ1-2; a possible D gene is TRBD1 (5 bases). Per the germline V gene, CDR1 is SGDLS and CDR2 is YYNGEE. The germline V and J ends were trimmed by 0 bases and 8 bases, with 11 bases remaining between them. The CDR3 totals 13 residues. CDR3 amino acids: CASSVGSRGGYTF. The CDR3 nucleotides are TGTGCCAGCAGCGTAGGGTCAAGGGGCGGCTACACCTTC.

CDR3 loop: CASSLDEQYF. In nucleotides, the CDR3 is TGTGCCAGCAGTCTAGACGAGCAGTACTTC. The chain recombines TRBV7-9 with TRBJ2-7; no clear D. The CDR3 extends over 10 amino acids. V lost 6 bases, J lost 5 bases, and 5 bases lay in between. Germline V gene lookup returns CDR1 SEHNR and CDR2 FQNEAQ (reference sequence).

The V and J genes are TRBV29-1 and TRBJ2-1; 10 bases fit TRBD2. Germline CDR1 is SQVTM and CDR2 is ANQGSEA. V lost 4 bases and J lost 8; bases outside the gene matches: 14. This CDR3 has 16 amino acids. This chain's CDR3 is CSVVWEAGGLSYEQFF. Here the CDR3 DNA reads TGCAGCGTTGTTTGGGAAGCGGGAGGGCTTTCATATGAGCAGTTCTTC.

This sequence joins TRBV4-1 and TRBJ2-1, with 9 positions matching TRBD1. Trimming cost V 10 bases and J 9 bases; bases outside gene matches: 22. CDR1 and CDR2 (germline): MGHRA, YSYEKL. This CDR3 contains 17 residues. The CDR3 spells CATRNPGTGIGAREQFF. The CDR3 coding sequence is TGCGCCACCAGAAACCCTGGGACAGGGATCGGGGCACGTGAGCAGTTCTTC.

V is TRBV11-1 and J is TRBJ2-3; TRBD2 might be the D (6 bases). CDR1 and CDR2 (germline): SGHAT, FQDESV (reference sequence). Trimming pared 5 bases from V and 2 bases from J, leaving 11 bases between. CDR3 length equals 14 residues. The CDR3 region is CASSLRTNTDTQYF. The CDR3 DNA follows: TGTGCCAGCAGCCTACGGACTAACACAGATACGCAGTATTTT. Full variable domain (outside the CDR3, taken from reference TRBV11-1 and TRBJ2-3): EAEVAQSPRYKITEKSQAVAFWCDPISGHATLYWYRQILGQGPELLVQFQDESVVDDSQLPKDRFSAERLKGVDSTLKIQPAELGDSAMYLCASSLRTNTDTQYFGPGTRLTVL.

The rearrangement links TRBV9 to TRBJ2-6; weak D call: TRBD2 (6 bases). Germline CDR1 reads SGDLS; CDR2 reads YYNGEE. The ends were cut back, 3 bases at V and 1 base at J, with 11 bases in the middle. The CDR3 consists of 16 residues. The CDR3 spells CASSEHGGSGANVLTF. The CDR3 nucleotides read TGTGCCAGCAGCGAGCATGGGGGGTCTGGGGCCAACGTCCTGACTTTC.

V gene TRBV29-1 combines with J gene TRBJ2-1, with 9 bases lining up with TRBD2. This CDR3 spans 15 amino acids. With 3 bases clipped from V and 4 bases from J, the junction kept 7 bases outside the gene matches. Looked up from germline, CDR1 is SQVTM and CDR2 is ANQGSEA. The CDR3 DNA is TGCAGCGTTGATTTTGGTCTAGCGGGGTACAATGAGCAGTTCTTC. Its translation is CSVDFGLAGYNEQFF.

V and J are TRBV27 and TRBJ2-3; D is possibly TRBD2 (7 bases). The ends were cut back, 2 bases at V and 2 bases at J, with 17 bases in the middle. This CDR3 contains 17 residues. Germline CDR1 and CDR2: MNHEY and SMNVEV (reference sequence). The CDR3 here is CASSLSNREGATDTQYF. CDR3 in DNA: TGTGCCAGCAGTTTAAGTAACAGGGAGGGAGCCACAGATACGCAGTATTTT.

The chain employs TRBV5-4 and TRBJ2-7, with TRBD2 identical over 7 bases. V lost 0 bases, J lost 3 bases, and 6 bases stayed unmatched. From germline, CDR1 is SGHNT and CDR2 YYREEE (reference sequence). This CDR3 is built from 15 residues. The CDR3 is CASSLGAGDVYEQYF. CDR3 in DNA: TGTGCCAGCAGCTTGGGGGCGGGGGACGTCTACGAGCAGTACTTC.

V gene TRBV18 combines with J gene TRBJ2-7; 11 bases are a match to TRBD1. Germline V gives CDR1 KGHSH, CDR2 LQKENI. The CDR3 extends over 15 amino acids. V lost 3 bases, J lost 7 bases, and 8 bases stayed unmatched. CDR3 protein: CASSPRTGGGGEQYF. In DNA, the CDR3 is TGTGCCAGCTCACCCCGGACAGGGGGCGGGGGGGAGCAGTACTTC. Together with reference TRBV18 and TRBJ2-7, the CDR3 gives the full variable domain: NAGVMQNPRHLVRRRGQEARLRCSPMKGHSHVYWYRQLPEEGLKFMVYLQKENIIDESGMPKERFSAEFPKEGPSILRIQQVVRGDSAAYFCASSPRTGGGGEQYFGPGTRLTVT.

This chain uses TRBV2 with TRBJ2-1; 9 positions match TRBD1. The CDR3 totals 15 residues. J lost 1 base, V lost 6 bases, and 4 bases had no gene match. The germline gives CDR1 SNHLY, CDR2 FYNNEI. Here the CDR3 DNA reads TGTGCCAGCAGGACCGGGACAGGGTCCTACAATGAGCAGTTCTTC. As protein: CASRTGTGSYNEQFF.

The chain employs TRBV15 and TRBJ1-1; D remains ambiguous. With 8 bases removed from V and 2 bases from J, the gap between germline ends came to 12 bases. The CDR3 runs 13 residues. CDR1 LNHNV and CDR2 YYDKDF come from the germline V gene (reference sequence). In DNA form, the CDR3 reads TGTGCCACCGGCTTGCAGGTAAACACTGAAGCTTTCTTT. The encoded protein is CATGLQVNTEAFF.

This chain connects TRBV10-3 to TRBJ2-7, with D perhaps TRBD1 (5 bases). CDR1 is ENHRY, CDR2 SYGVKD, per germline. This CDR3 has 14 residues. V lost 2 bases, J lost 3 bases, and 11 bases lay in between. The CDR3 here is CAISESRAFYEQYF. For the CDR3, the DNA is TGTGCCATCAGTGAGAGCAGGGCATTCTACGAGCAGTACTTC.

The V gene is TRBV5-1, the J gene TRBJ2-1; TRBD1 might be the D (6 bases). CDR1 is SGHRS, CDR2 YFSETQ, per germline. V was clipped by 2 bases and J by 2 bases, with 8 bases between them. The CDR3 sequence is 14 residues long. This CDR3 reads CASSFEGAYNEQFF. The CDR3 bases are TGCGCCAGCAGCTTCGAGGGGGCCTACAATGAGCAGTTCTTC.

V and J are TRBV14 and TRBJ2-7, with 9 positions matching TRBD1. This CDR3 is built from 16 residues. Unmatched junction bases numbered 6, after V lost 0 bases and J lost 3 bases. The germline CDR1 and CDR2 sequences are SGHDN and FVKESK. As DNA, the CDR3 is TGTGCCAGCAGCCAAGATTACAGGGGGCGCGTCTACGAGCAGTACTTC. It codes for CASSQDYRGRVYEQYF.

CDR3 in amino acids: CSSPGERGGYTF. The CDR3 DNA reads as TGCAGCTCCCCCGGAGAAAGAGGTGGCTACACCTTC. The chain uses TRBV29-1 and TRBJ1-2; D is unclear. The CDR3 covers 12 residues. In germline, CDR1 is SQVTM, CDR2 ANQGSEA. Trimming cost V 8 bases and J 7 bases, with 17 bases left between them.

This clone showed up just once. V is TRBV28 and J is TRBJ2-5, with 10 bases that match TRBD2. Germline V CDR1 and CDR2: MDHEN, SYDVKM. Trimming took 1 base from V and 7 from J; bases not matched to a gene: 9. CDR3 length: 16 residues. CDR3 DNA: TGTGCCAGCAGTTTATCCGTAGCGGGAGGCCCCGGGACCCAGTACTTC. It translates to CASSLSVAGGPGTQYF.

The chain joins TRBV6-6 to TRBJ1-6, with a weak D call TRBD1 (5 bases). Trimming took 8 bases from V and 12 from J, leaving 14 bases between them. This CDR3 has 12 residues. CDR1 is MNHNY and CDR2 is SVGAGI in the germline V gene (reference sequence). CDR3 sequence reads: CASRGTGRPLHF. For the CDR3, the DNA is TGTGCCAGCCGTGGGACTGGAAGACCCCTCCACTTT.

The V and J genes are TRBV2 and TRBJ2-2, with D perhaps TRBD1 (5 bases). Trimming took 7 bases from V and 9 from J, leaving 12 bases between them. The CDR3 covers 12 residues. CDR1 is SNHLY and CDR2 is FYNNEI in the germline V gene. CDR3 residues: CASTMGPRELFF. Written as DNA, the CDR3 is TGTGCCAGCACCATGGGGCCGCGGGAGCTGTTTTTT.

The V call is TRBV27, the J call TRBJ2-3; tentative D call: TRBD2 (6 bases). V was pared by 5 bases and J by 2 bases, with 14 bases between. From germline, CDR1 is MNHEY and CDR2 SMNVEV (reference sequence). This CDR3 is built from 15 residues. The CDR3 sequence: CASSLFGTPTDTQYF. CDR3 DNA: TGTGCCAGCAGTCTTTTCGGGACTCCCACAGATACGCAGTATTTT.